The clone carrying this T cell receptor (beta chain) was observed a handful of times. Antigen: not known. The data stem from a study of T cell repertoires in cytomegalovirus infection. Study-wide context: In public TCR beta signatures, there were indications of both CMV infection and matching HLA type. The study's findings and limits: The ex vivo response showed dominance by HLA-C-restricted CMV-specific TCR beta clonotypes. The cumulative frequency of public TCR beta families identified carriers of CMV plus the relevant HLA.

The V end was cut by 7 bases, the J end by 6 bases, with 10 bases between. The CDR3 is 12 amino acids. TCRdb passed the reads through MiXCR, listing each CDR3 protein once. The table has 740,000 or so distinct CDR3 sequences, approximately 40% seen once. The sequenced sample was PBMCs. The receptor's source is a human donor in good health (CMV status not recorded). Some clones in this sample may be carry-over from other donors' samples. The chain employs TRBV12-3 or TRBV12-4 and TRBJ1-5, with D unresolved. The DNA for the CDR3 is TGTGCCAGCAAGTCGGGAGGTCAGCCCCAGCATTTT. The encoded protein is CASKSGGQPQHF.